The 28 T cell receptor beta chains below come from one sample, sequenced in a study of OX40 agonist ivuxolimab in advanced cancers. Sequencing was performed with immunoSEQ multiplex PCR; in TCRdb, only in-frame clones are kept and a portion is missing. The profile shows 55,000 to 75,000 clones, 90% to 95% of them singletons. Specimen: CD4+ or CD8+ T cells sorted from blood, collected in a trial of the OX40 agonist ivuxolimab. All receptors come from an adult with an advanced solid tumor such as melanoma, head and neck, liver or kidney cancer.

This clone was observed a single time. The chain has TRBV4-3 and TRBJ1-2; 8 positions match TRBD1. V lost 1 base and J lost 6; bases outside the gene matches: 10. The CDR3 sequence is 16 residues long. The germline V gene encodes CDR1 LGHNA and CDR2 YSLEER. The CDR3 loop is CASSQVRGQGYHGYTF. DNA for the CDR3: TGCGCCAGCAGCCAAGTAAGAGGACAGGGTTACCATGGCTACACCTTC.

A remark on this clone: The sample contains more than one DNA sequence encoding this CDR3. The DNA of the CDR3 is TGTGCCAGCAGCGTAGTTGCGGGAGCGAACACCGGGGAGCTGTTTTTT. Amino acid sequence: CASSVVAGANTGELFF. The chain carries TRBV9 and TRBJ2-2, with 7 bases matching TRBD2. From germline, CDR1 is SGDLS and CDR2 YYNGEE. V was pared by 0 bases and J by 0 bases, with 2 bases of the junction left unmatched. The CDR3 runs 16 residues.

This chain links TRBV7-6 with TRBJ2-7, with a weak D call TRBD1 (6 bases). The ends were cut back, 4 bases at V and 4 bases at J, with 20 bases in the middle. The germline V gene has CDR1 SGHVS and CDR2 FNYEAQ. There are 16 residues in the CDR3. The CDR3 bases are TGTGCCAGCAGCTACCTGCCAGGGGCTGGGGCTTACGAGCAGTACTTC. The encoded protein is CASSYLPGAGAYEQYF.

The chain links TRBV6-9 to TRBJ1-5; no definite D call. The CDR3 sequence is 14 residues long. Trimming took off 3 bases at V and 7 bases at J, with 13 bases between the two ends. CDR1 and CDR2 from the germline V gene are MNHGY and SVAAGI. For the CDR3, the DNA is TGTGCCAGCAGTTACTCTACCGGTCTCCAGCCCCAGCATTTT. Translating gives CASSYSTGLQPQHF.

The chain has TRBV6-6 and TRBJ1-4; D not resolved. Trimming stripped 4 bases from V and 0 bases from J, with 6 bases between. The CDR3 is made up of 14 amino acids. The germline CDR1 and CDR2 sequences are MNHNY and SVGAGI (reference sequence). The CDR3 loop is CASSWGATNEKLFF. DNA of the CDR3: TGTGCCAGCAGTTGGGGTGCAACTAATGAAAAACTGTTTTTT.

This rearrangement joins TRBV27 to TRBJ1-6; TRBD1 agrees at 7 bases. Unmatched junction bases numbered 5, after V lost 6 bases and J lost 9 bases. The germline V gene encodes CDR1 MNHEY and CDR2 SMNVEV (reference sequence). This CDR3 spans 13 amino acids. The CDR3 reads CASRQGFFSPLHF. CDR3 sequence (DNA): TGTGCCAGCAGACAGGGGTTCTTTTCACCCCTCCACTTT.

This chain joins TRBV18 and TRBJ2-1; 8 bases line up with TRBD1. The CDR3 totals 15 residues. Germline CDR1 KGHSH, CDR2 LQKENI. J lost 2 bases, V lost 2 bases, and 2 bases had no gene match. The CDR3 protein is CASSPGQGTYNEQFF. The DNA of the CDR3 is TGTGCCAGCTCACCAGGACAGGGTACCTACAATGAGCAGTTCTTC.

In its sample, this clone was seen a few times. The chain links TRBV19 to TRBJ2-3; tentative D call: TRBD1 (6 bases). The CDR3 has 13 amino acids. The V end lost 11 bases, the J end lost 5 bases, and 17 bases lay between the germline ends. The V gene's germline CDR1 is LNHDA and CDR2 SQIVND (reference sequence). CDR3: CAVGHRAGDTQYF. The CDR3 DNA reads TGTGCCGTAGGGCACAGGGCTGGAGATACGCAGTATTTT.

This sequence joins TRBV28 and TRBJ2-7; D is ambiguous. This CDR3 has 13 residues. The ends were cut back, 7 bases at V and 2 bases at J, with 12 bases in the middle. Germline CDR1 is MDHEN and CDR2 is SYDVKM. CDR3 protein: CASTGQSTYEQYF. CDR3 DNA sequence: TGTGCCAGCACGGGCCAATCCACCTACGAGCAGTACTTC.

The rearrangement uses TRBV7-6 and TRBJ2-7; 8 bases fit TRBD2. This CDR3 has 13 amino acids. Trimming cost V 5 bases and J 4 bases; bases outside gene matches: 4. CDR1 is SGHVS, CDR2 FNYEAQ, per germline. The CDR3 sequence: CASSLIAGYEQYF. CDR3 sequence (DNA): TGTGCCAGCAGCCTGATAGCGGGATACGAGCAGTACTTC.

The genes are TRBV5-4 and TRBJ1-1; D perhaps matches TRBD1 (6 bases). Germline V lookup: CDR1 SGHNT, CDR2 YYREEE (reference sequence). This CDR3 has 15 residues. V was pared by 2 bases and J by 0 bases, with 11 bases between. CDR3 nucleotide sequence: TGTGCCAGCAGCTTCTTGGGGGCCCTGAACACTGAAGCTTTCTTT. Protein sequence: CASSFLGALNTEAFF.

CDR3 coding DNA: TGTGCCTGGAGTGTCGGGGCCGATTCACCCCTCCACTTT. The encoded protein is CAWSVGADSPLHF. The V and J genes are TRBV30 and TRBJ1-6; a possible D gene is TRBD1 (5 bases). The germline V gene has CDR1 GTSNPN and CDR2 SVGIG (reference sequence). The length of the CDR3 is 13 residues. V dropped 0 bases and J dropped 8 bases, with 8 bases sitting between them. The full variable domain, rest sourced from reference TRBV30 and TRBJ1-6, is SQTIHQWPATLVQPVGSPLSLECTVEGTSNPNLYWYRQAAGRGLQLLFYSVGIGQISSEVPQNLSASRPQDRQFILSSKKLLLSDSGFYLCAWSVGADSPLHFGNGTRLTVT.

This chain uses TRBV5-6 with TRBJ1-5; D remains ambiguous. The CDR3 spans 14 residues. The V gene's germline CDR1 is SGHDT and CDR2 YYEEEE. The V end lost 0 bases, the J end lost 7 bases, and 11 bases lay between the germline ends. This chain's CDR3 is CASSLGKGGQPQHF. As DNA, the CDR3 is TGTGCCAGCAGCTTGGGGAAGGGCGGACAGCCCCAGCATTTT.

J is TRBJ2-7 and V is TRBV5-1; TRBD1 or TRBD2 may be the D gene (5 bases each). There are 15 residues in the CDR3. CDR1 is SGHRS, CDR2 YFSETQ, per germline. Between the trimmed V and J ends, which lost 6 bases and 4 bases, there was a span of 20 bases. The CDR3 DNA sequence: TGCGCCAGCAACGCGGGTTCGGGGCTCGGGTACGAGCAGTACTTC. It specifies CASNAGSGLGYEQYF.

The rearrangement joins TRBV18 to TRBJ2-6; 9 nucleotides match TRBD1. Looked up from germline, CDR1 is KGHSH and CDR2 is LQKENI. The CDR3 contains 13 residues. J was trimmed by 11 bases and V by 2 bases; bases with no gene match: 1. This CDR3 reads CASSPRTGDVLTF. The DNA of the CDR3 is TGTGCCAGCTCACCAAGGACAGGGGACGTCCTGACTTTC.

The J gene is TRBJ2-1, the V gene TRBV5-4, with TRBD2 as a possible D gene (6 bases). The germline CDR1 and CDR2 sequences are SGHNT and YYREEE (reference sequence). This CDR3 has 15 residues. Between the trimmed V and J ends, which lost 0 bases and 7 bases, there was a span of 14 bases. The CDR3 nucleotides read TGTGCCAGCAGCTTGGCCGGGGGTTATGGGAATGAGCAGTTCTTC. Encoded protein: CASSLAGGYGNEQFF.

The rearrangement uses TRBV6-5 and TRBJ1-2; D perhaps matches TRBD1 (5 bases). With 6 bases removed from V and 6 bases from J, the gap between germline ends came to 14 bases. This CDR3 is 13 amino acids long. Germline values: CDR1 MNHEY, CDR2 SVGAGI. The DNA of the CDR3 is TGTGCCAGCAGCCCCGGCAGGGTCCATGGCTACACCTTC. It encodes CASSPGRVHGYTF.

The J gene is TRBJ2-7, the V gene TRBV6-5; D unresolved. V was clipped by 6 bases and J by 0 bases, with 15 bases between them. This CDR3 is built from 15 residues. The germline V gene encodes CDR1 MNHEY and CDR2 SVGAGI. The CDR3 DNA reads TGTGCCAGCAGCCCCTTTGGTCTCAGCTCCTACGAGCAGTACTTC. Translating gives CASSPFGLSSYEQYF.

CDR3: CASSENGRFSGGNTIYF. DNA of the CDR3: TGTGCCAGTAGTGAGAACGGCCGTTTTTCAGGAGGAAACACCATATATTTT. The J gene is TRBJ1-3, the V gene TRBV19; D gene unclear. V dropped 5 bases and J dropped 4 bases, with 21 bases sitting between them. The CDR3 has 17 residues. Germline CDR1 and CDR2: LNHDA and SQIVND (reference sequence).

This chain joins TRBV27 and TRBJ2-5; 15 bases are a match to TRBD2. The germline V gene encodes CDR1 MNHEY and CDR2 SMNVEV (reference sequence). The CDR3 loop spans 15 amino acids. V gave up 6 bases and J gave up 5 bases; unmatched junction bases: 4. CDR3: CASRGTSGGRETQYF. CDR3 bases: TGTGCCAGCAGGGGGACTAGCGGGGGGCGGGAGACCCAGTACTTC.

The chain has TRBV4-1 and TRBJ1-5; D gene ambiguous. This CDR3 is built from 14 residues. V was shortened by 4 bases and J by 1 base, with 8 bases between the two germline ends. CDR1 is MGHRA and CDR2 is YSYEKL in the germline V gene. Here the CDR3 DNA reads TGCGCCAGCAGCCCGGCCGACAGCAATCAGCCCCAGCATTTT. Translating it yields CASSPADSNQPQHF.

The chain recombines TRBV5-4 with TRBJ2-7; D gene ambiguous. Germline V CDR1 and CDR2: SGHNT, YYREEE (reference sequence). Between the trimmed V and J ends, which lost 4 bases and 6 bases, there was a span of 17 bases. This CDR3 has 14 residues. CDR3: CASSPRTVVGEQYF. The CDR3 DNA reads as TGTGCCAGCAGCCCCCGTACAGTGGTGGGCGAGCAGTACTTC.

The chain joins TRBV11-3 to TRBJ1-1, with D possibly matching TRBD1 (6 bases). The CDR3 has 15 amino acids. CDR1 SGHNT and CDR2 YENEEA come from the germline V gene. Trimming shortened V by 5 bases and J by 5 bases, and 18 bases separated the two germline ends. The CDR3 loop reads CASSRDQGRGTEAFF. The DNA for the CDR3 is TGTGCCAGCAGCCGAGACCAGGGGAGGGGAACTGAAGCTTTCTTT. Full variable domain (outside the CDR3, taken from reference TRBV11-3 and TRBJ1-1): EAGVVQSPRYKIIEKKQPVAFWCNPISGHNTLYWYLQNLGQGPELLIRYENEEAVDDSQLPKDRFSAERLKGVDSTLKIQPAELGDSAVYLCASSRDQGRGTEAFFGQGTRLTVV.

V usage is TRBV28 and J usage is TRBJ2-3; 7 bases match TRBD1. After removal of 3 bases from V and 4 bases from J, the junction contained 16 bases not matched to a gene. Per germline, CDR1 MDHEN and CDR2 SYDVKM. CDR3 length: 18 residues. CDR3 loop: CASSLMGTVGAGADTQYF. The CDR3 nucleotides are TGTGCCAGCAGTTTGATGGGGACAGTGGGGGCTGGGGCAGATACGCAGTATTTT.

The chain has TRBV11-3 and TRBJ2-5; 12 bases match TRBD2. This CDR3 comprises 16 residues. J gave up 1 base and V 5 bases, and 5 bases lay outside the gene matches. The germline V gene has CDR1 SGHNT and CDR2 YENEEA. CDR3: CASSITSGGIQETQYF. CDR3 DNA: TGTGCCAGCAGCATTACTAGCGGGGGGATCCAAGAGACCCAGTACTTC.

The chain combines TRBV27 with TRBJ1-4; 8 nucleotides line up with TRBD1. Germline CDR1 and CDR2: MNHEY and SMNVEV (reference sequence). Unmatched junction bases numbered 2, after V lost 1 base and J lost 4 bases. This CDR3 has 15 residues. CDR3 amino acids: CASSLYRGFNEKLFF. The DNA for the CDR3 is TGTGCCAGCAGTTTATACAGGGGGTTTAATGAAAAACTGTTTTTT.

The genes are TRBV5-4 and TRBJ2-5, with a weak D call TRBD1 (5 bases). Germline CDR1 SGHNT, CDR2 YYREEE (reference sequence). This CDR3 has 14 residues. Trimming pared 4 bases from V and 2 bases from J, leaving 12 bases between. The CDR3 protein is CASSPPAGQETQYF. CDR3 coding DNA: TGTGCCAGCAGCCCCCCGGCAGGGCAAGAGACCCAGTACTTC.

The gene calls are TRBV28 and TRBJ2-7; D ambiguous. The germline gives CDR1 MDHEN, CDR2 SYDVKM. Trimming removed 6 bases from V and 3 bases from J, with 24 bases in between. The CDR3 consists of 17 residues. The DNA for the CDR3 is TGTGCCAGCAGATATGGAAATTTAAGGGCCAACTTCTACGAGCAGTACTTC. This encodes CASRYGNLRANFYEQYF.